This T cell receptor beta chain was captured by sequencing in a study of blood T cell repertoires in COVID-19. Sequencing was performed with immunoSEQ multiplex PCR; in TCRdb, only in-frame clones are kept and a portion is missing. The table lists around 190,000 clones, 70% to 90% of them singletons. Germline assignment: CDR1 KGHSH and CDR2 LQKENI. The length of the CDR3 is 14 residues. V trimming: 3 bases; J trimming: 4 bases; junction bases outside the gene matches: 6. The sample taken for sequencing was PBMCs or T cells enriched from blood (not recorded which). The sequence was obtained from a man aged 35-49 years who had recovered from COVID-19. The chain carries TRBV18 and TRBJ2-7, with 7 positions matching TRBD1. The CDR3 DNA sequence: TGTGCCAGCTCACCCTTAGACAGGGTTTACGAGCAGTACTTC. Its translation: CASSPLDRVYEQYF.